This T cell receptor (beta chain) is drawn from a study of metastatic and nonmetastatic thyroid tumors. This clone was picked up many times. Every patient underwent thyroid surgery untreated. TCRdb re-called the PCR reads via MiXCR. The sample includes roughly 58,000 clones, just over 4% seen only once; the top ten take about 20%. The CDR3 has 14 residues. V trimming: 7 bases; J trimming: 2 bases; junction bases outside the gene matches: 8. Germline values: CDR1 SQVTM, CDR2 ANQGSEA. Sequenced material: blood. This sequence was found in a female donor with papillary thyroid cancer or a benign thyroid nodule (not recorded which). Some clones in this sample may be carry-over from other donors' samples. The rearrangement joins TRBV29-1 to TRBJ2-3, with 8 bases lining up with TRBD2. CDR3 region: CSADREGDTDTQYF. In DNA form, the CDR3 reads TGCAGCGCGGACCGGGAGGGCGACACAGATACGCAGTATTTT.